The 21 T cell receptor beta chains listed next were all sequenced from one sample in a study of shared clonotypes between healthy human individuals. Using immunoSEQ multiplex PCR, the repertoire was profiled, and TCRdb retains in-frame clones only, with some absent. The table records about 2.1 million clones, just over 90% of them present only once. Naive CD8 cells lacked CD45RO and underwent positive selection for CCR7, leaving out terminally differentiated effector memory CD45RA+ cells. Material for sequencing was naive CD8+ T cells from PBMCs. Source of these receptors: a man aged 18 to 30 in good health. Some clones in this sample may be carry-over from other donors' samples.

This CDR3 reads CASSVAAGWSYEQYF. Here the CDR3 DNA reads TGTGCCAGCAGCGTAGCGGCTGGGTGGTCCTACGAGCAGTACTTC. V is TRBV9 and J is TRBJ2-7, with D uncertain. CDR3 length equals 15 residues. With 0 bases removed from V and 1 base from J, the gap between germline ends came to 11 bases. Germline V CDR1 and CDR2: SGDLS, YYNGEE.

The chain links TRBV2 to TRBJ1-2, with 7 nucleotides matching TRBD1. CDR1 and CDR2 from the germline V gene are SNHLY and FYNNEI. The V gene end was trimmed by 4 bases and the J gene end by 9 bases; junction bases not matched to a gene: 14. The CDR3 is 15 amino acids. The CDR3 is CASSAPGGRSPSYTF. DNA for the CDR3: TGTGCCAGCAGTGCCCCAGGGGGTAGAAGCCCGAGCTACACCTTC.

The chain uses TRBV29-1 and TRBJ2-1; TRBD2 agrees at 7 bases. The ends lost 0 bases at V and 5 bases at J; junction bases unmatched: 4. This CDR3 is 14 amino acids long. CDR1 is SQVTM, CDR2 ANQGSEA, per germline. CDR3 in amino acids: CSVEERGRDNEQFF. CDR3 nucleotides: TGCAGCGTTGAAGAGCGGGGGAGGGACAATGAGCAGTTCTTC.

The chain has TRBV30 and TRBJ2-3; 12 bases are shared with TRBD2. The CDR3 loop spans 15 amino acids. V lost 4 bases, J lost 5 bases, and 7 bases stayed unmatched. The germline CDR1 and CDR2 sequences are GTSNPN and SVGIG (reference sequence). The CDR3 nucleotides read TGTGCCTGGACGTACCTAGCGGGAGGGGTAGATACGCAGTATTTT. Translated: CAWTYLAGGVDTQYF.

The chain has TRBV27 and TRBJ2-1, with 8 bases identical to TRBD2. This CDR3 has 15 amino acids. Germline V gene data show CDR1 as MNHEY and CDR2 as SMNVEV (reference sequence). The J segment lost 7 bases and the V segment lost 3 bases, leaving 8 bases of the junction unmatched. The CDR3 coding sequence is TGTGCCAGCAGTTTTCCGGGACTAGAGGGGAATGAGCAGTTCTTC. Translated, it gives CASSFPGLEGNEQFF.

V is TRBV28 and J is TRBJ2-1, with 7 bases lining up with TRBD2. CDR3 length equals 16 residues. Germline V gives CDR1 MDHEN, CDR2 SYDVKM. V lost 6 bases to trimming and J lost 4 bases; unmatched junction nucleotides: 12. DNA of the CDR3: TGTGCCAGCAGAGAAGAGCGGGGTCATCCTTACAATGAGCAGTTCTTC. It encodes CASREERGHPYNEQFF.

About this clone itself: The same CDR3 can be traced to other DNA sequences in this sample. J is TRBJ1-2 and V is TRBV29-1; a weak D match, TRBD1 (5 bases). V lost 4 bases and J 3 bases, leaving 9 bases between the germline ends. The CDR3 runs to 12 residues. Germline V gene sequence: CDR1 SQVTM, CDR2 ANQGSEA. The CDR3 here is CSVVGGDYGYTF. As DNA, the CDR3 is TGCAGCGTTGTTGGGGGGGACTATGGCTACACCTTC.

This rearrangement joins TRBV4-2 to TRBJ1-2; no clear D. V was pared by 1 base and J by 8 bases, with 17 bases between. The V gene's germline CDR1 is LGHNA and CDR2 YNFKEQ. There are 15 residues in the CDR3. The CDR3 bases are TGTGCCAGCAGCCAAGTTTCTCGGGGAAGGGAAGGCTACACCTTC. This encodes CASSQVSRGREGYTF.

The genes are TRBV19 and TRBJ2-7; either TRBD1 or TRBD2 may supply D (5 bases each). Germline V gives CDR1 LNHDA, CDR2 SQIVND (reference sequence). Trimming pared 8 bases from V and 0 bases from J, leaving 23 bases between. This CDR3 contains 17 residues. The CDR3 loop reads CASSHLPGTEYSYEQYF. DNA for the CDR3: TGTGCCAGTTCACATCTGCCCGGGACGGAGTACTCCTACGAGCAGTACTTC.

V usage is TRBV5-4 and J usage is TRBJ2-2; 9 nucleotides agree with TRBD1. CDR3 size: 16 residues. CDR1 and CDR2 from the germline V gene are SGHNT and YYREEE (reference sequence). V was clipped by 5 bases and J by 4 bases; unmatched bases: 9. CDR3 in amino acids: CASSPDRGWGTGELFF. The CDR3 region has the DNA TGTGCCAGCAGTCCGGACAGGGGATGGGGCACCGGGGAGCTGTTTTTT.

This clone was picked up one time. The rearrangement uses TRBV10-2 and TRBJ2-1; TRBD2 matches 14 bases. The germline V gene has CDR1 WSHSY and CDR2 SAAADI. V gave up 8 bases and J gave up 8 bases; unmatched junction bases: 5. The CDR3 runs 14 residues. The CDR3 region has the DNA TGCGCCAGCCGGGGACTAGCGGGAGACGATGAGCAGTTCTTC. Its translation: CASRGLAGDDEQFF.

The rearrangement joins TRBV7-9 to TRBJ1-1; D not certain. Trimming stripped 0 bases from V and 0 bases from J, with 5 bases between. The CDR3 spans 14 residues. CDR1 and CDR2 from the germline V gene are SEHNR and FQNEAQ (reference sequence). CDR3: CASSLAAMNTEAFF. The CDR3 region has the DNA TGTGCCAGCAGCTTAGCGGCTATGAACACTGAAGCTTTCTTT.

The rearrangement links TRBV5-1 to TRBJ2-3; the D is unclear. CDR3 length equals 16 residues. V lost 4 bases, J lost 0 bases, and 15 bases lay in between. Germline values: CDR1 SGHRS, CDR2 YFSETQ. For the CDR3, the DNA is TGCGCCAGCAGCATCAGACCTAGTGGCAGCACAGATACGCAGTATTTT. Translated: CASSIRPSGSTDTQYF.

This chain uses TRBV9 with TRBJ2-3; the match to TRBD1 covers 10 bases. With V trimmed by 3 bases and J by 5 bases, 9 bases remained unmatched. CDR1 and CDR2 (germline): SGDLS, YYNGEE. The CDR3 contains 16 residues. The CDR3 protein is CASSGTGTGDRDTQYF. CDR3 bases: TGTGCCAGCAGCGGAACCGGGACAGGGGACCGAGATACGCAGTATTTT.

The CDR3 loop reads CASSLAPAGAEWKTQYF. The CDR3 bases are TGTGCCAGCAGCTTAGCCCCTGCGGGAGCCGAGTGGAAGACCCAGTACTTC. The chain couples TRBV7-8 to TRBJ2-5, with 7 positions matching TRBD2. CDR1 SGHVS and CDR2 FQNEAQ come from the germline V gene. Trimming took 0 bases from V and 6 from J; bases not matched to a gene: 13. This CDR3 has 17 residues.

The chain has TRBV9 and TRBJ2-2, with TRBD1 matching over 7 bases. The CDR3 runs to 18 residues. The germline CDR1 and CDR2 sequences are SGDLS and YYNGEE. With V trimmed by 1 base and J by 7 bases, 16 bases remained unmatched. CDR3 in DNA: TGTGCCAGCAGCGTACCCCCAGACAGGGAGACTACATTCGGGGAGCTGTTTTTT. As protein: CASSVPPDRETTFGELFF.

The gene calls are TRBV7-6 and TRBJ1-6; 7 nucleotides agree with TRBD1. V dropped 5 bases and J dropped 5; count of bases not matched to a gene: 3. There are 14 residues in the CDR3. CDR1 and CDR2 from the germline V gene are SGHVS and FNYEAQ. The CDR3 reads CASSRQGDNSPLHF. The DNA of the CDR3 is TGTGCCAGCAGCCGACAGGGTGATAATTCACCCCTCCACTTT.

V gene TRBV4-3 combines with J gene TRBJ2-1, with no clear D. V was cut by 1 base and J by 5 bases, with 15 bases left in between. Germline V CDR1 and CDR2: LGHNA, YSLEER. The CDR3 runs 16 residues. The CDR3 DNA sequence: TGCGCCAGCAGCCAAGCGATGATAGTTAGGAACAATGAGCAGTTCTTC. Its protein product is CASSQAMIVRNNEQFF.

The rearrangement uses TRBV7-8 and TRBJ2-7; 10 bases line up with TRBD2. Germline assignment: CDR1 SGHVS and CDR2 FQNEAQ. The CDR3 contains 21 residues. The V gene end was trimmed by 1 base and the J gene end by 3 bases; junction bases not matched to a gene: 21. CDR3 loop: CASSLGASEGPASGRLYEQYF. The CDR3 region has the DNA TGTGCCAGCAGCTTAGGGGCCTCGGAGGGACCCGCTAGCGGGAGACTCTACGAGCAGTACTTC.

DNA of the CDR3: TGTGCCAGCAGTTCCCGGACAGGGAATGGCTACACCTTC. Translated, it gives CASSSRTGNGYTF. V usage is TRBV27 and J usage is TRBJ1-2, with 8 bases fitting TRBD1. Germline CDR1 MNHEY, CDR2 SMNVEV (reference sequence). V lost 4 bases and J lost 6; bases outside the gene matches: 4. The CDR3 runs to 13 residues.

This sequence joins TRBV2 and TRBJ2-1; 10 bases align to TRBD2. The germline gives CDR1 SNHLY, CDR2 FYNNEI. V gave up 3 bases and J gave up 0 bases; unmatched junction bases: 5. The length of the CDR3 is 17 residues. CDR3 nucleotide sequence: TGTGCCAGCAGTGACCTTCCTAGCGGGGGCTCCTACAATGAGCAGTTCTTC. It is translated as CASSDLPSGGSYNEQFF.